The sequence of this T cell receptor beta chain was determined in a study of blood T cell repertoires in COVID-19 (dated by TCRdb to 2018 to 2020). Turning to the overall study: Samples covering the acute and convalescent phases of COVID-19 were provided by collaborators in the United States, Italy and Spain. The repertoires were released in a freely available public database intended as a resource for research on the immune response to SARS-CoV-2. Nearly every sample came with metadata listing a de-identified subject ID, COVID-19 status, age in years and sex. The material from the prospective study consisted of cDNA or gDNA derived from T cells, B-cell-depleted T cells, or PBMCs. Where available, HLA class I and class II types were taken from metadata supplied by the sample provider and were not determined by assay-based typing. Deeply sampled blood TCRbeta repertoires from subjects exposed to, actively infected with, or recovered from COVID-19 were included in the dataset. The samples were drawn from the first 160 participants of the ongoing ImmuneRACE study and from 1,254 subjects provided by 6 global collaborators.

This clone was counted once. No antigen is known for it. The input lacks base qualities; no much larger clone sits a single base away. V loses 6 bases, J loses 4 bases, and the germline ends lie 9 bases apart. Spanning cysteine to phenylalanine, the CDR3 consists of 13 amino acids. Only CDR3 DNA remains: 39 bases, in frame from the first base. The germline V gene (reference sequence) yields MNHNY for CDR1 and SVGAGI for CDR2. The immunoSEQ Assay, a bias-controlled multiplex PCR, was used to amplify TCRbeta CDR3 regions from genomic DNA. The study's own analysis went as follows. Nucleated cell counts per sample were estimated from amplification of reference gene primers within the assay. To quantify the absolute abundance of each unique TCRbeta CDR3 rearrangement, sequence reads were collapsed and filtered. For each sample, productive Simpson clonality was calculated as the square root of Simpson's diversity index over productive rearrangements. Held by TCRdb, this immuneACCESS table contains in-frame sequences only and omits some clones. Under half of the omission traces to an unresolved V gene where checked; the cause of the rest is unknown. V, J and clone size were drawn from that table, and D and trimming were deduced from the DNA. The sample table records about 33,000 clones; about 88% of these occur just once. Together, the top ten hold approximately 2.4% of the sample.

Summary of the overall study and its limitations: The quantity of clinical and demographic metadata differed by source and by participant and was supplied without curation.

Collaborating institutions collected whole blood in K2EDTA tubes following their own protocols. For TCRbeta analysis, collaborators shipped samples in one of three forms: frozen whole blood, isolated PBMCs, or DNA extracted from either of those sample types. The sequencing sample was made of peripheral blood. This clonotype was obtained from a human donor in a cohort sampled during active COVID-19. The chain joins TRBV6-6 to TRBJ1-4, with the D gene not confidently named. Here is the DNA: TGTGCCAGCAGAGGACTGAATAATGAAAAACTGTTTTTT. Its amino acids are CASRGLNNEKLFF.